The next 26 T cell receptor beta chains were all read from a single sample in a study of radiotherapy plus CTLA-4 blockade in lung cancer. This table comes from immunoSEQ multiplex PCR, and its TCRdb copy is limited to in-frame clones, with some not included. The profile covers around 120,000 clones, with more than 65% appearing a single time and 4.5% to 5.5% taken by the ten largest. The input for sequencing was peripheral blood, taken from a patient treated with radiotherapy plus ipilimumab. The receptors were sampled from a human donor with non-small cell lung cancer who had a partial response to radiotherapy plus ipilimumab.

V usage is TRBV4-3 and J usage is TRBJ2-2; D is ambiguous. The CDR3 extends over 16 amino acids. Germline assignment: CDR1 LGHNA and CDR2 YSLEER. The V end lost 1 base, the J end lost 2 bases, and 11 bases lay between the germline ends. The CDR3: CASSQVPGSNTGELFF. The CDR3 DNA reads TGCGCCAGCAGCCAAGTTCCCGGGTCCAACACCGGGGAGCTGTTTTTT.

V usage is TRBV9 and J usage is TRBJ2-2; tentative D call: TRBD2 (7 bases). There are 18 residues in the CDR3. With 4 bases removed from V and 3 bases from J, the gap between germline ends came to 22 bases. Germline V gene data show CDR1 as SGDLS and CDR2 as YYNGEE. The CDR3 coding sequence is TGTGCCAGCAGCCACCTAGGGGGGGGAGGGCTGGACACCGGGGAGCTGTTTTTT. This encodes CASSHLGGGGLDTGELFF.

DNA for the CDR3: TGTGCCAGCAGTCCTCGATCTGGGGAGCGCACTGAAGCTTTCTTT. Its translation: CASSPRSGERTEAFF. This chain joins TRBV28 and TRBJ1-1; D not resolved. Germline CDR1 MDHEN, CDR2 SYDVKM. The CDR3 consists of 15 residues. Trimming stripped 5 bases from V and 4 bases from J, with 17 bases between. Filled out from reference TRBV28 and TRBJ1-1, the complete variable domain reads DVKVTQSSRYLVKRTGEKVFLECVQDMDHENMFWYRQDPGLGLRLIYFSYDVKMKEKGDIPEGYSVSREKKERFSLILESASTNQTSMYLCASSPRSGERTEAFFGQGTRLTVV.

This clone appeared a few times. The chain combines TRBV7-2 with TRBJ2-3; 9 bases line up with TRBD2. V gave up 0 bases and J gave up 2 bases; unmatched junction bases: 3. In germline, CDR1 is SGHTA, CDR2 FQGNSA. CDR3 length: 16 amino acids. The CDR3 protein is CASSLAGLATTDTQYF. The CDR3 DNA follows: TGTGCCAGCAGCTTAGCGGGACTAGCTACCACAGATACGCAGTATTTT.

The chain uses TRBV2 and TRBJ2-7; 11 nucleotides agree with TRBD2. The CDR3 extends over 18 amino acids. V lost 3 bases, J lost 2 bases, and 12 bases stayed unmatched. Germline CDR1 and CDR2: SNHLY and FYNNEI. CDR3 protein: CASSDWGLNSGRAYEQYF. CDR3 bases: TGTGCCAGCAGTGACTGGGGCTTGAATAGCGGGAGGGCCTACGAGCAGTACTTC.

The genes are TRBV14 and TRBJ2-1; 10 nucleotides line up with TRBD2. The germline V gene has CDR1 SGHDN and CDR2 FVKESK. The V and J ends lost 6 bases and 7 bases, in that order; junction bases with no gene match: 6. This CDR3 contains 14 residues. DNA of the CDR3: TGTGCCAGCAGAGAGCTAGCGGGAGCTAATGAGCAGTTCTTC. It encodes CASRELAGANEQFF.

The chain recombines TRBV10-1 with TRBJ2-2; 7 positions agree with TRBD1. The germline V gene has CDR1 WNHNN and CDR2 SYGVQD (reference sequence). Trimming removed 7 bases from V and 4 bases from J; junction bases left unmatched: 12. The length of the CDR3 is 16 residues. The CDR3 loop reads CASNSQGTYPTGELFF. The CDR3, as DNA: TGCGCCAGCAATTCACAGGGGACCTATCCCACCGGGGAGCTGTTTTTT.

J is TRBJ1-2 and V is TRBV6-1; 7 bases line up with TRBD1. V lost 2 bases to trimming and J lost 8 bases; unmatched junction nucleotides: 8. Germline assignment: CDR1 MNHNS and CDR2 SASEGT. The CDR3 runs to 14 residues. CDR3 sequence (DNA): TGTGCCAGCAGTGAATCGAGGGGACAGCAAGGCTACACCTTC. The encoded protein is CASSESRGQQGYTF.

V and J are TRBV9 and TRBJ2-7; TRBD2 matches 10 bases. Germline V gene sequence: CDR1 SGDLS, CDR2 YYNGEE. The trim removed 2 bases at V and 4 bases at J, leaving 6 bases unmatched. The CDR3 runs to 15 residues. This CDR3 reads CASSVGLAGEYEQYF. The CDR3 DNA is TGTGCCAGCAGCGTGGGTCTAGCGGGAGAGTACGAGCAGTACTTC.

This rearrangement joins TRBV19 to TRBJ1-2, with a weak D call TRBD1 (5 bases). Trimming shortened V by 7 bases and J by 3 bases, and 9 bases separated the two germline ends. CDR1 is LNHDA and CDR2 is SQIVND in the germline V gene (reference sequence). The length of the CDR3 is 12 residues. This chain's CDR3 is CASKSRDYGYTF. In DNA, the CDR3 is TGTGCCAGTAAATCCAGGGACTATGGCTACACCTTC.

This clone was observed once. The chain couples TRBV11-2 to TRBJ1-1; 8 bases map to TRBD1. This CDR3 is 16 amino acids long. Germline V CDR1 and CDR2: SGHAT, FQNNGV. Germline trimming cut 7 bases from V and 6 bases from J; bases unmatched to any gene: 16. CDR3: CASTPLRNRGAAEAFF. The DNA of the CDR3 is TGTGCCAGCACCCCCTTGCGGAACAGGGGGGCAGCTGAAGCTTTCTTT. Full variable domain (outside the CDR3, taken from reference TRBV11-2 and TRBJ1-1): EAGVAQSPRYKIIEKRQSVAFWCNPISGHATLYWYQQILGQGPKLLIQFQNNGVVDDSQLPKDRFSAERLKGVDSTLKIQPAKLEDSAVYLCASTPLRNRGAAEAFFGQGTRLTVV.

V is TRBV28 and J is TRBJ2-2; TRBD2 agrees at 12 bases. The CDR3 sequence is 16 residues long. Germline V gene data show CDR1 as MDHEN and CDR2 as SYDVKM. V lost 6 bases and J lost 7; bases outside the gene matches: 9. The CDR3 coding sequence is TGTGCCAGCAGGGACCGACTAGCGGGAGTAATCGGGGAGCTGTTTTTT. The encoded protein is CASRDRLAGVIGELFF.

The chain is built from TRBV6-6 and TRBJ1-5; the D gene is possibly TRBD1 (6 bases). Between the trimmed V and J ends, which lost 8 bases and 4 bases, there was a span of 15 bases. The CDR3 is 14 residues long. Germline CDR1 reads MNHNY; CDR2 reads SVGAGI (reference sequence). The CDR3 nucleotides read TGTGCCAGCGCTGGGGGCCTGGGGAATCAGCCCCAGCATTTT. Its protein product is CASAGGLGNQPQHF.

Here the CDR3 reads CSGGTGGYTF. The CDR3 DNA sequence: TGCAGCGGCGGGACAGGTGGCTACACCTTC. The chain couples TRBV29-1 to TRBJ1-2, with 8 bases fitting TRBD1. The germline gives CDR1 SQVTM, CDR2 ANQGSEA. Germline trimming cut 7 bases from V and 7 bases from J; bases unmatched to any gene: 2. CDR3 size: 10 residues.

This clone has more than one count but fewer than ten. V gene TRBV6-1 combines with J gene TRBJ2-7; D might be TRBD2 (6 bases). Germline V gene sequence: CDR1 MNHNS, CDR2 SASEGT. The CDR3 extends over 14 amino acids. V shed 7 bases and J shed 6 bases, with 19 bases lying between them. CDR3 region: CASKLALGSSEQYV. CDR3 nucleotide sequence: TGTGCCAGCAAACTGGCCCTCGGGAGCTCCGAGCAGTACGTC.

Worth noting for this clone: At one end, the junction sequence differs from germline, possibly due to a read error. The genes are TRBV29-1 and TRBJ1-1, with 10 bases matching TRBD1. Germline V CDR1 and CDR2: SQVTM, ANQGSEA. The CDR3 contains 14 residues. The CDR3 spells CSVQDRGPGTEAFF. CDR3 in DNA: TGCAGCGTTCAAGACAGGGGGCCAGGCACTGAAGCTTTCTTT. The complete variable domain, with remaining parts taken from reference TRBV29-1 and TRBJ1-1, reads SAVISQKPSRDICQRGTSLTIQCQVDSQVTMMFWYRQQPGQSLTLIATANQGSEATYESGFVIDKFPISRPNLTFSTLTVSNMSPEDSSIYLCSVQDRGPGTEAFFGQGTRLTVV.

In its sample, this clone was seen a few times. The chain uses TRBV19 and TRBJ1-1; D is uncertain. This CDR3 is built from 13 residues. Germline V gene data show CDR1 as LNHDA and CDR2 as SQIVND (reference sequence). V dropped 3 bases and J dropped 10 bases, with 15 bases sitting between them. This CDR3 is CASSISERGSAFF. CDR3 bases: TGTGCCAGTAGTATTAGCGAGCGCGGGTCAGCTTTCTTT.

CDR3 residues: CASSPGGNTEAFF. In DNA form, the CDR3 reads TGTGCCAGCAGTCCTGGCGGGAACACTGAAGCTTTCTTT. The chain employs TRBV28 and TRBJ1-1, with D unresolved. The CDR3 is made up of 13 amino acids. The germline gives CDR1 MDHEN, CDR2 SYDVKM. V was trimmed by 5 bases and J by 1 base, leaving 8 bases between them.

The rearrangement uses TRBV20-1 and TRBJ1-2, with D unresolved. This CDR3 is built from 11 residues. The V end was cut by 4 bases, the J end by 13 bases, with 16 bases between. The germline V gene encodes CDR1 DFQATT and CDR2 SNEGSKA (reference sequence). Written as DNA, the CDR3 is TGCAGTGCTATAGTGAGGGATTTAGGCACCTTC. This gives the protein CSAIVRDLGTF.

The chain employs TRBV27 and TRBJ2-1; D gene uncertain. Germline CDR1 MNHEY, CDR2 SMNVEV (reference sequence). V was cut by 8 bases and J by 0 bases, with 17 bases left in between. The CDR3 spans 16 residues. CDR3 sequence: CASWPPGSSSYNEQFF. CDR3 bases: TGTGCCAGCTGGCCCCCCGGGTCTAGCTCCTACAATGAGCAGTTCTTC.

The V and J genes are TRBV6-1 and TRBJ2-2; D ambiguous. CDR3 size: 13 residues. The germline gives CDR1 MNHNS, CDR2 SASEGT. V shed 5 bases and J shed 3 bases, with 7 bases lying between them. As DNA, the CDR3 is TGTGCCAGCAGTCTAGACTACACCGGGGAGCTGTTTTTT. Translation: CASSLDYTGELFF.

The V call is TRBV5-1, the J call TRBJ2-3; TRBD2 matches at 10 bases. This CDR3 is 17 amino acids long. Germline V lookup: CDR1 SGHRS, CDR2 YFSETQ. V gave up 4 bases and J gave up 4 bases; unmatched junction bases: 12. CDR3 in DNA: TGCGCCAGCAGCCCGTCGAGCGGGAGGGGAAGGGCAGATACGCAGTATTTT. As protein: CASSPSSGRGRADTQYF.

The chain couples TRBV6-5 to TRBJ1-6, with TRBD1 matching over 7 bases. CDR3 length: 16 residues. CDR1 is MNHEY, CDR2 SVGAGI, per germline. The junction had 7 bases not matched to a gene; V was cut back by 0 bases and J by 8 bases. The CDR3 is CASSYSSRGYHSPLHF. For the CDR3, the DNA is TGTGCCAGCAGTTACTCGAGCAGGGGGTATCATTCACCCCTCCACTTT.

The chain joins TRBV5-6 to TRBJ2-2, with 9 bases lining up with TRBD2. The CDR3 is 17 residues long. Germline CDR1 reads SGHDT; CDR2 reads YYEEEE. V was clipped by 3 bases and J by 4 bases; unmatched bases: 10. The CDR3 nucleotides read TGTGCCAGCAGCTCGCCCGGGACTAGCAAGACCACCGGGGAGCTGTTTTTT. Amino acids: CASSSPGTSKTTGELFF.

The CDR3 loop reads CASSSTSTRRGYEQYF. CDR3 DNA: TGTGCCAGCAGTTCGACCTCTACTAGGAGGGGATACGAGCAGTACTTC. The chain carries TRBV27 and TRBJ2-7; maybe TRBD2 (6 bases). The CDR3 is made up of 16 amino acids. Trimming left V 4 bases short and J 4 bases short, with 20 bases between. CDR1 is MNHEY, CDR2 SMNVEV, per germline (reference sequence).

In this sample, this clone turned up a few times. The chain combines TRBV11-3 with TRBJ2-7; no definite D call. The ends were cut back, 1 base at V and 2 bases at J, with 12 bases in the middle. The CDR3 has 15 amino acids. In germline, CDR1 is SGHNT, CDR2 YENEEA. The CDR3 DNA is TGTGCCAGCAGCTTAGGGGCCTTACTCACCTACGAGCAGTACGTC. Translating it yields CASSLGALLTYEQYV.